A selection of T cell receptor beta chains follows, all from one sample in a study of cytomegalovirus exposure and HLA in healthy donors. Only in-frame clones appear in the TCRdb table, and some are missing; sequencing was by immunoSEQ multiplex PCR. The table includes approximately 190,000 clones, roughly 80% detected once. The specimen sequenced was PBMCs. The receptors were gathered from a woman aged 18-29 years in good health and CMV-seronegative. The CDR3 runs from the conserved cysteine through the conserved F or W.

v_gene	j_gene	CDR3aa
TRBV7-9	TRBJ2-7	CASSSLAGGSYEQYF
TRBV9	TRBJ2-7	CASSVTGGNYEQYF
TRBV5-1	TRBJ2-7	CASAISGSYEQYF
TRBV7-9	TRBJ1-2	CATSTGIYYGYTF
TRBV5-1	TRBJ2-1	CASSPKLAGDGNEQFF
TRBV7-2	TRBJ2-3	CASSSTSGASTDTQYF
TRBV7-2	TRBJ2-1	CASSQTSGGSNEQFF
TRBV27	TRBJ1-2	CASSLYTESLSGYTF
TRBV7-2	TRBJ1-4	CASSLNSGATGWDEKLFF
TRBV5-1	TRBJ2-7	CASSLRAGGEGQYF